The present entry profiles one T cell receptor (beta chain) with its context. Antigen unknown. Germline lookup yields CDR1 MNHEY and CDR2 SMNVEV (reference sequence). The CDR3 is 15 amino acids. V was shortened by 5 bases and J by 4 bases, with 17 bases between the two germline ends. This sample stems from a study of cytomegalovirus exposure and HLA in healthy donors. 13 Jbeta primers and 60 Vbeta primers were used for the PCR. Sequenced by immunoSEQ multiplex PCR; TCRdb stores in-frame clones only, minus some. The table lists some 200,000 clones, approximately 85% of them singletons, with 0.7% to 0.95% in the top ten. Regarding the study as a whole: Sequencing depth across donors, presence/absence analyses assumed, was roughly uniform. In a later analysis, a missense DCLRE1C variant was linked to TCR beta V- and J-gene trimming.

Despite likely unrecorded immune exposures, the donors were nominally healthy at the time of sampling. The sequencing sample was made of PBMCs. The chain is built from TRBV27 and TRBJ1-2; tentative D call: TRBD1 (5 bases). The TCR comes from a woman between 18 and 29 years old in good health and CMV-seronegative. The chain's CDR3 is CASSPRQGRFYGYTF. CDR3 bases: TGTGCCAGCAGTCCCCGGCAGGGAAGATTCTATGGCTACACCTTC.